These T cell receptor beta chains were read from a single sample in a study of T cell responses to AZD1222 COVID-19 vaccine. Clones were read by immunoSEQ multiplex PCR, and TCRdb kept only the in-frame ones, dropping some. Counted here are about 120,000 clones, approximately 88% occurring once; the ten biggest clones make up almost 6.5%. The sequencing used peripheral blood, collected 28 days after the second AZD1222 dose. These receptors originate from an adult who received the AZD1222 COVID-19 vaccine. The CDR3 runs from the conserved cysteine through the conserved F or W. The order of the fields is V gene, CDR3 length, clone size, J gene, D gene, CDR3 DNA, CDR3 protein. D genes are given only for firm matches. The listing skips clone size in some rows; elsewhere it reads once, few, many or a size class.

v_call: TRBV6-5; cdr3_length: 15; clone_size: .; j_call: TRBJ1-5; d_call: TRBD1; cdr3_nt: TGTGCCAGCAGTTCAGGGACAGGATGGGATCAGCCCCAGCATTTT; cdr3_aa: CASSSGTGWDQPQHF
v_call: TRBV28; cdr3_length: 12; clone_size: once; j_call: TRBJ2-7; d_call: .; cdr3_nt: TGTGCCATTCAAGCCGAGAGTTACGAGCAGTACTTC; cdr3_aa: CAIQAESYEQYF
v_call: TRBV5-1; cdr3_length: 15; clone_size: .; j_call: TRBJ2-3; d_call: TRBD1; cdr3_nt: TGCGCCAGCAGCCCGGGACAGTGGAGGACAGATACGCAGTATTTT; cdr3_aa: CASSPGQWRTDTQYF
v_call: TRBV6-5; cdr3_length: 13; clone_size: .; j_call: TRBJ1-2; d_call: TRBD1; cdr3_nt: TGTGCCACCCGGGAGGACAGGGCATATGGCTACACCTTC; cdr3_aa: CATREDRAYGYTF
v_call: TRBV2; cdr3_length: 14; clone_size: .; j_call: TRBJ2-7; d_call: .; cdr3_nt: TGTGCCAGCAGTCTAACTGGGGGCGGAAAGGAGCAGTACTTC; cdr3_aa: CASSLTGGGKEQYF
v_call: TRBV7-9; cdr3_length: 15; clone_size: once; j_call: TRBJ2-1; d_call: .; cdr3_nt: TGTGCCAGCAGCCCAAACCGGGACGGTTACAATGAGCAGTTCTTC; cdr3_aa: CASSPNRDGYNEQFF
v_call: TRBV14; cdr3_length: 15; clone_size: .; j_call: TRBJ1-2; d_call: .; cdr3_nt: TGTGCCAGCAGCCAAGGTGGGCAGGGGCTCTATGGCTACACCTTC; cdr3_aa: CASSQGGQGLYGYTF
v_call: TRBV7-9; cdr3_length: 11; clone_size: .; j_call: TRBJ1-1; d_call: .; cdr3_nt: TGTGCCAGCAGCCCTACTCACGAAGCTTTCTTT; cdr3_aa: CASSPTHEAFF
v_call: TRBV12-3/TRBV12-4; cdr3_length: 12; clone_size: .; j_call: TRBJ1-1; d_call: .; cdr3_nt: TGTGCCAGCAGCGGACTAGTGACTGAAGCTTTCTTT; cdr3_aa: CASSGLVTEAFF
v_call: TRBV3-1/TRBV3-2; cdr3_length: 16; clone_size: .; j_call: TRBJ1-5; d_call: .; cdr3_nt: TGTGCCAGCAGCCAAGAATCCGGGCCCTGGCATCAGCCCCAGCATTTT; cdr3_aa: CASSQESGPWHQPQHF
v_call: TRBV3-1/TRBV3-2; cdr3_length: 12; clone_size: .; j_call: TRBJ1-1; d_call: .; cdr3_nt: TGTGCCAGCAGCCGGACATACACTGAAGCTTTCTTT; cdr3_aa: CASSRTYTEAFF
v_call: TRBV9; cdr3_length: 12; clone_size: .; j_call: TRBJ2-3; d_call: .; cdr3_nt: TGTGCCAGCAGCCCAGGGGAAGATACGCAGTATTTT; cdr3_aa: CASSPGEDTQYF
v_call: TRBV2; cdr3_length: 13; clone_size: .; j_call: TRBJ1-2; d_call: .; cdr3_nt: TGTGCCAGCAGTCAGGGGAGGGTGGATGGCTACACCTTC; cdr3_aa: CASSQGRVDGYTF
v_call: TRBV4-3; cdr3_length: 13; clone_size: .; j_call: TRBJ1-5; d_call: .; cdr3_nt: TGCGCCAGCAGCCAAGATTGGGATCAGCCCCAGCATTTT; cdr3_aa: CASSQDWDQPQHF
v_call: TRBV10-3; cdr3_length: 13; clone_size: .; j_call: TRBJ1-3; d_call: .; cdr3_nt: TGTGCCATCAGAGACAGCTCTGGAAACACTATATATTTT; cdr3_aa: CAIRDSSGNTIYF
v_call: TRBV10-3; cdr3_length: 14; clone_size: .; j_call: TRBJ2-5; d_call: TRBD1; cdr3_nt: TGTGCCATCAGTGGGGACAGGGTATCGGAGACCCAGTACTTC; cdr3_aa: CAISGDRVSETQYF
v_call: TRBV18; cdr3_length: 15; clone_size: .; j_call: TRBJ2-3; d_call: .; cdr3_nt: TGTGCCAGCTCACCACCGGACAGACTCACAGATACGCAGTATTTT; cdr3_aa: CASSPPDRLTDTQYF
v_call: TRBV5-5; cdr3_length: 14; clone_size: .; j_call: TRBJ2-2; d_call: .; cdr3_nt: TGTGCCAGCAGCTTGGGTCAGAACACCGGGGAGCTGTTTTTT; cdr3_aa: CASSLGQNTGELFF
v_call: TRBV19; cdr3_length: 14; clone_size: .; j_call: TRBJ2-3; d_call: .; cdr3_nt: TGTGCCAGTAAGGTGGCGGGTGGCACAGATACGCAGTATTTT; cdr3_aa: CASKVAGGTDTQYF
v_call: TRBV2; cdr3_length: 13; clone_size: .; j_call: TRBJ1-2; d_call: TRBD1; cdr3_nt: TGTGCCAGCAGTGACGGACAGGGCTATGGCTACACCTTC; cdr3_aa: CASSDGQGYGYTF
v_call: TRBV3-1/TRBV3-2; cdr3_length: 14; clone_size: .; j_call: TRBJ1-3; d_call: .; cdr3_nt: TGTGCCAGCAGCCAAGGGACAGCTGGAAACACCATATATTTT; cdr3_aa: CASSQGTAGNTIYF
v_call: TRBV7-8; cdr3_length: 14; clone_size: .; j_call: TRBJ2-7; d_call: TRBD1; cdr3_nt: TGTGCCAGCAGTCGGGGACAGAGCCCCTACGAGCAGTACTTC; cdr3_aa: CASSRGQSPYEQYF
v_call: TRBV28; cdr3_length: 13; clone_size: .; j_call: TRBJ1-2; d_call: TRBD1; cdr3_nt: TGTGCCAGCAGTTCTGGACAGGGGGGTGGCTACACCTTC; cdr3_aa: CASSSGQGGGYTF
v_call: TRBV5-1; cdr3_length: 17; clone_size: few; j_call: TRBJ2-5; d_call: .; cdr3_nt: TGCGCCAGCAGTTCTTGGACAGCGACCCAGGGGAAAGAGACCCAGTACTTC; cdr3_aa: CASSSWTATQGKETQYF
v_call: TRBV28; cdr3_length: 14; clone_size: few; j_call: TRBJ2-7; d_call: .; cdr3_nt: TGTGCCATCAATGCCTTGACAGCCTCCTACGAGCAGTACTTC; cdr3_aa: CAINALTASYEQYF
v_call: TRBV20-1; cdr3_length: 11; clone_size: .; j_call: TRBJ2-3; d_call: .; cdr3_nt: TGCAGTGCCAGGACCACAGATACGCAGTATTTT; cdr3_aa: CSARTTDTQYF
v_call: TRBV18; cdr3_length: 16; clone_size: .; j_call: TRBJ2-1; d_call: TRBD2; cdr3_nt: TGTGCCAGCTCACCACCCAGCGGGGGGACCTACAATGAGCAGTTCTTC; cdr3_aa: CASSPPSGGTYNEQFF
v_call: TRBV10-3; cdr3_length: 16; clone_size: .; j_call: TRBJ2-5; d_call: TRBD1; cdr3_nt: TGTGCCATCAGTGAGTCAGGGACAGGGGGCCTGGAGACCCAGTACTTC; cdr3_aa: CAISESGTGGLETQYF